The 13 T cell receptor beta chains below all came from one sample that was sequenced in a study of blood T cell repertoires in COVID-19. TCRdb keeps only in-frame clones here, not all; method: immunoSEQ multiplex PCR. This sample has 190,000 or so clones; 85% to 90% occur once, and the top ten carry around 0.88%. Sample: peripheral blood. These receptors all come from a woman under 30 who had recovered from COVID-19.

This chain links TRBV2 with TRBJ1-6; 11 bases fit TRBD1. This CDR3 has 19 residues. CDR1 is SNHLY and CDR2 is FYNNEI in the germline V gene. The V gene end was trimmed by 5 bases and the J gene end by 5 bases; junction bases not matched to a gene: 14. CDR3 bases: TGTGCCAGCAGTAACTTTCCCCCGGGACAGGGGGAAGATAATTCACCCCTCCACTTT. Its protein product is CASSNFPPGQGEDNSPLHF.

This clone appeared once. The CDR3 DNA reads TGCAGCGTTGCCGGGGGCGGGGGGCCGGAGGAGACCCAGTACTTC. Translating it yields CSVAGGGGPEETQYF. The chain is built from TRBV29-1 and TRBJ2-5; TRBD2 aligns across 8 bases. Germline assignment: CDR1 SQVTM and CDR2 ANQGSEA. V shed 4 bases and J 5 bases; nucleotides not matched to a gene: 12. The CDR3 has 15 amino acids. The complete variable domain, with remaining parts taken from reference TRBV29-1 and TRBJ2-5, reads SAVISQKPSRDICQRGTSLTIQCQVDSQVTMMFWYRQQPGQSLTLIATANQGSEATYESGFVIDKFPISRPNLTFSTLTVSNMSPEDSSIYLCSVAGGGGPEETQYFGPGTRLLVL.

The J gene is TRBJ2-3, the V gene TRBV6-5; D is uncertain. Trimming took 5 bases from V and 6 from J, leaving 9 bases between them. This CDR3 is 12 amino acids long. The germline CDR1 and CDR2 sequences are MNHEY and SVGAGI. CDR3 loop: CASSPPSDTQYF. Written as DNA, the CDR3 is TGTGCCAGCAGTCCCCCCTCGGATACGCAGTATTTT.

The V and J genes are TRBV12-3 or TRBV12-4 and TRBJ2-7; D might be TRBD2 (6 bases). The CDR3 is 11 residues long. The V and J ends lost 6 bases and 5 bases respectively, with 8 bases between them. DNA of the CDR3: TGTGCCAGCAGGACTAGAAACGAGCAGTACTTC. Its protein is CASRTRNEQYF.

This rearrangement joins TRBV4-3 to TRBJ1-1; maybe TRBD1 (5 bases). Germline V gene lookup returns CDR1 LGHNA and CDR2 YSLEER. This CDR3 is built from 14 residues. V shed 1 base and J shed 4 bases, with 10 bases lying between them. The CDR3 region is CASSQVPGGTEAFF. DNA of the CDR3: TGCGCCAGCAGCCAAGTCCCCGGGGGCACTGAAGCTTTCTTT.

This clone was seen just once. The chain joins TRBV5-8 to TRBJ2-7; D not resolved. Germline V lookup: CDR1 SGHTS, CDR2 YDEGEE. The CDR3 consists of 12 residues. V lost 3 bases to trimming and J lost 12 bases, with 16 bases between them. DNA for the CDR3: TGTGCCAGCAGCTGGGCCAGCCTACCATCGTACTTC. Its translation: CASSWASLPSYF.

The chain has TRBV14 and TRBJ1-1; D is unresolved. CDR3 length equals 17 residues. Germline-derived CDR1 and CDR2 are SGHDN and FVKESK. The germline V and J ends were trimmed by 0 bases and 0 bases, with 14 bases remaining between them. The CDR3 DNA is TGTGCCAGCAGCCAAGATTTTAGCAGCTTAATGAACACTGAAGCTTTCTTT. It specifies CASSQDFSSLMNTEAFF. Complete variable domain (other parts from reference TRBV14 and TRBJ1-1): EAGVTQFPSHSVIEKGQTVTLRCDPISGHDNLYWYRRVMGKEIKFLLHFVKESKQDESGMPNNRFLAERTGGTYSTLKVQPAELEDSGVYFCASSQDFSSLMNTEAFFGQGTRLTVV.

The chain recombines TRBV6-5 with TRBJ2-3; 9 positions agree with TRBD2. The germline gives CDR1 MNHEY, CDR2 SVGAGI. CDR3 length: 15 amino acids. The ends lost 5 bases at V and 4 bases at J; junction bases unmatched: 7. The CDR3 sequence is CASSPQGGRADTQYF. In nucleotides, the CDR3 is TGTGCCAGCAGTCCCCAGGGCGGGAGGGCAGATACGCAGTATTTT.

The CDR3 region is CASSHRGGITDTQYF. DNA for the CDR3: TGTGCCAGCAGCCACAGGGGGGGAATCACAGATACGCAGTATTTT. V gene TRBV11-3 combines with J gene TRBJ2-3; D possibly corresponds to TRBD1 (8 bases). The CDR3 is made up of 15 amino acids. V lost 5 bases and J lost 2, with 14 bases in between. The germline gives CDR1 SGHNT, CDR2 YENEEA.

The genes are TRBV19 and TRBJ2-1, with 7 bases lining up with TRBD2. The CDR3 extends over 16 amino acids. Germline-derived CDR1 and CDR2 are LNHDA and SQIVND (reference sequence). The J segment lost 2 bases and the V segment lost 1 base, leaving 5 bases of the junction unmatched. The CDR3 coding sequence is TGTGCCAGTAGTATAGGGGCTAGCGGCACCTACAATGAGCAGTTCTTC. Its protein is CASSIGASGTYNEQFF.

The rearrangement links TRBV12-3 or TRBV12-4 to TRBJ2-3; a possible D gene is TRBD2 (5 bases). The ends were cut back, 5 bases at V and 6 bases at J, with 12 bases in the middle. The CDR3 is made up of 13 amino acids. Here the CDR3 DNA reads TGTGCCAGCAGTCTAGGAGGTTGGGATACGCAGTATTTT. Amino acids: CASSLGGWDTQYF.

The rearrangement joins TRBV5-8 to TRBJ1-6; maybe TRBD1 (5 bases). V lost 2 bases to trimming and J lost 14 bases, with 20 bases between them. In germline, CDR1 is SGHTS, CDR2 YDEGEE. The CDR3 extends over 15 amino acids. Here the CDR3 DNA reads TGTGCCAGCAGCTTTCCAACAGGCCTCGCCTTTACCCTCCACTTT. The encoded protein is CASSFPTGLAFTLHF.

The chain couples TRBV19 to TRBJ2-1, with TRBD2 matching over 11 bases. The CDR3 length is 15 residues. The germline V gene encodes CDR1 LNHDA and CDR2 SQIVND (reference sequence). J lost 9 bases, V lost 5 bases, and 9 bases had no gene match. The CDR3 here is CASSPIAGGLTEQFF. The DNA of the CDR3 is TGTGCCAGTAGTCCGATAGCGGGGGGGCTCACTGAGCAGTTCTTC.